This paragraph covers one T cell receptor beta chain sequence. These data originate in a study of blood T cell repertoires in COVID-19. Study-level information: PBMCs, B-cell-depleted T cells, or T cells were the source of the cDNA or gDNA that made up the material.

V shed 3 bases and J 5 bases; nucleotides not matched to a gene: 8. The germline CDR1 and CDR2 sequences are SGDLS and YYNGEE. This CDR3 is built from 15 residues. The repertoire was sequenced with immunoSEQ multiplex PCR; TCRdb's copy has only in-frame clones and lacks some. Counted here are over 600,000 clones, approximately 90% occurring once; the ten biggest clones make up around 0.3%. The gene calls are TRBV9 and TRBJ1-1; TRBD1 aligns across 9 bases. The TCR comes from a woman aged 18-30 years with acute or convalescent COVID-19. Sequenced sample: peripheral blood. CDR3 region: CASSAPTGGQTEAFF. In nucleotides, the CDR3 is TGTGCCAGCAGCGCCCCGACAGGGGGTCAGACTGAAGCTTTCTTT.